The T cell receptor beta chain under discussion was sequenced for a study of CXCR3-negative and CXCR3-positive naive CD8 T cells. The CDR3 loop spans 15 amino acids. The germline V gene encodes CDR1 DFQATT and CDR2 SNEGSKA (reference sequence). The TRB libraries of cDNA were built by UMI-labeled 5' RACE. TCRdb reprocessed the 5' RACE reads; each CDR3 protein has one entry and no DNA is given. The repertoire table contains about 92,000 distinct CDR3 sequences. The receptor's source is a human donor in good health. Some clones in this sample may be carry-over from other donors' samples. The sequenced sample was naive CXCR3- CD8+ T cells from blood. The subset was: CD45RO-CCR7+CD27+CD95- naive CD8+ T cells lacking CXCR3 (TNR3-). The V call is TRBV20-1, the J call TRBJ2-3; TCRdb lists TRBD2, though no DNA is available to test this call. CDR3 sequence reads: CSAVDSGRHTDTQYF.